This T cell receptor (beta chain) was captured in a study of cytomegalovirus exposure and HLA in healthy donors. CDR1 and CDR2 (germline): SGHTA, FQGNSA. V was cut by 3 bases and J by 3 bases, with 6 bases left in between. The CDR3 consists of 13 residues. PCR used 60 Vbeta primers and 13 Jbeta primers. Sequenced by immunoSEQ multiplex PCR; TCRdb stores in-frame clones only, minus some. The repertoire holds fewer than 150,000 clones, with 70% to 85% as singletons. The rearrangement uses TRBV7-2 and TRBJ2-1; unclear D gene. This receptor was identified in a middle-aged man in good health and CMV-seropositive. Sequencing was carried out using PBMCs. The CDR3 loop is CASSFSSYNEQFF. The DNA of the CDR3 is TGTGCCAGCAGCTTTAGCAGCTACAATGAGCAGTTCTTC.